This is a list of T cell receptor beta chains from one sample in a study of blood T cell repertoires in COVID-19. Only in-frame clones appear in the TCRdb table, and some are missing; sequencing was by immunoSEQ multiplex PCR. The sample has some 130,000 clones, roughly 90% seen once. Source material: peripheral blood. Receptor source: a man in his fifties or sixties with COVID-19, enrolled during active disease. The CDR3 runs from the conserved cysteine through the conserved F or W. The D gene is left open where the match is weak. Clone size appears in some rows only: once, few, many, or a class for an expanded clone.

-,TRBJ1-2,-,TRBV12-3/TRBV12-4,TGTGCCAGCAGTTGGACAATCCATGGCTACACCTTC,CASSWTIHGYTF
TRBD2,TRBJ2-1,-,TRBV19,TGTGCCAGTAGTATTGTGTCTAGCGGGAGCCTAACCCGAAGGACCCAGTTCTTC,CASSIVSSGSLTRRTQFF
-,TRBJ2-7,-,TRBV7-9,TGTGCCAGCAGCGCCGATTCAGGGATCTACGAGCAGTACTTC,CASSADSGIYEQYF
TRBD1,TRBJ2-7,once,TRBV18,TGTGCCAGCTCCCCCAGGGGGCCCTACGAGCAGTACTTC,CASSPRGPYEQYF
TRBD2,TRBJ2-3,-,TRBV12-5,TGTGCTAGTGGTTTGGTTATTGGGGGGGGCACAGATACGCAGTATTTT,CASGLVIGGGTDTQYF
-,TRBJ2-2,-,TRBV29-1,TGCAGCGTTGAAGCGGTTAACACCGGGGAGCTGTTTTTT,CSVEAVNTGELFF
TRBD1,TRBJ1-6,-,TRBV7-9,TGTGCCAGCAGCCCCACAGGGGACAATTCACCCCTCCACTTT,CASSPTGDNSPLHF
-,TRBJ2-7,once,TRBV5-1,TGCGCCAGCAGCTTGGGGGGCCCCTACGAGCAGTACTTC,CASSLGGPYEQYF
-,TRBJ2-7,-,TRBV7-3,TGTGCCAGCAGCTTACACAGCTCCTACGAGCAGTACTTC,CASSLHSSYEQYF
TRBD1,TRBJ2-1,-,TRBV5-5,TGTGCCAGCAGCCCGACAGGGAGCTCCTACAATGAGCAGTTCTTC,CASSPTGSSYNEQFF
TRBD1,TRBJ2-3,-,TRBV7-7,TGTGCCAGCAGCTTCGGGGACAGGGTGACAGATACGCAGTATTTT,CASSFGDRVTDTQYF
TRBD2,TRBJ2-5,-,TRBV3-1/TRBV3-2,TGTGCCAGCAGCCAACGGGGGGGAGAGACCCAGTACTTC,CASSQRGGETQYF
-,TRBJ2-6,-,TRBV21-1,TGTGCCAGCAGCAAAGACGACGGGAGTACGTCCGGGGCCAACGTCCTGACTTTC,CASSKDDGSTSGANVLTF
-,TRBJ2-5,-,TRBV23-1,TGCGCCAGCAGCCTCCCACCTTTAAAGGGGCAGGCAAAGCAAGAGACCCAGTACTTC,CASSLPPLKGQAKQETQYF
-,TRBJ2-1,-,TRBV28,TGTGCCAGCAGTCCCGCGGGGTCGCAGGGGCAGTTCTTC,CASSPAGSQGQFF
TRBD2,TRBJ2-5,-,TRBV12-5,TGTGCTAGTGGCCCTACTAGCGCTGAAGAGACCCAGTACTTC,CASGPTSAEETQYF
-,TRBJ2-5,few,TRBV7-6,TGTGCCAGCAGCTGGCAGAATACCGGGGACCAGTACTTC,CASSWQNTGDQYF
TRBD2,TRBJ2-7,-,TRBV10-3,TGTGCCACAACGGGGGGGGAGGAAAACGAGCAGTACTTC,CATTGGEENEQYF
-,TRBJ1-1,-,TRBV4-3,TGCGCCAGCAGCCAAGATCTGGAGACTGAAGCTTTCTTT,CASSQDLETEAFF
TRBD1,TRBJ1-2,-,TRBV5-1,TGCGCCAGCAGCCCCAGACAGGGGACTAACTATGGCTACACCTTC,CASSPRQGTNYGYTF
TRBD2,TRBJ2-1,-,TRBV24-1,TGTGCCACCAGTGCCATGACTAGCGGGAGGGCTTATGAGCAGTTCTTC,CATSAMTSGRAYEQFF
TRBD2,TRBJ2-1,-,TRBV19,TGTGCCAGTAGCACACTACTAGCGCCCTCCTACAATGAGCAGTTCTTC,CASSTLLAPSYNEQFF
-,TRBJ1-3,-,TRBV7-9,TGTGCCAGCAGCTTAGTGGGTAATCAGGTGGACACCATATATTTT,CASSLVGNQVDTIYF
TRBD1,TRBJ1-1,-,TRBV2,TGTGCCAGCAGTCTACAGGGGAGGAACACTGAAGCTTTCTTT,CASSLQGRNTEAFF
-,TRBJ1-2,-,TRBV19,TGTGCCAGTAGTAATGCGGCCAGGGTGTATGGCTACACCTTC,CASSNAARVYGYTF
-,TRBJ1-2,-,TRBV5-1,TGCGCCAGCAGCCCGGCGGACAGATATGGCTACACCTTC,CASSPADRYGYTF
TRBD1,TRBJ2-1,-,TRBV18,TGTGCCAGCTCACAGGGACAGGGGGACAATGAGCAGTTCTTC,CASSQGQGDNEQFF
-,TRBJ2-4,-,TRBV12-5,TGTGCTAGTGGTTTGGAACAGGGTGGCAAAAACATTCAGTACTTC,CASGLEQGGKNIQYF
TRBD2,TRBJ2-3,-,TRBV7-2,TGTGCCAGCAGCTTAAGCGGGAGTGGCACAGATACGCAGTATTTT,CASSLSGSGTDTQYF
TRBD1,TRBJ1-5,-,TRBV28,TGTGCCAGCAGTTTCCTGGGACAGGGAGCAAGTCAGCCCCAGCATTTT,CASSFLGQGASQPQHF
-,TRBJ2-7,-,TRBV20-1,TGCAGTGCTAGTCGCCCCGGCGGACAGCCCTACGAGCAGTACTTC,CSASRPGGQPYEQYF
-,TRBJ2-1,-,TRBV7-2,TGTGCCAGCAGCTTAGCGGCTAGCGAGTACAATGAGCAGTTCTTC,CASSLAASEYNEQFF
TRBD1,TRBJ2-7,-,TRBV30,TGTGCCTGGAATACCGGGACAGGGGGCTTCTACGGGCAGTACTTC,CAWNTGTGGFYGQYF
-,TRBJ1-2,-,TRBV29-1,TGCAGCGGCGCGGGGAACCAGGACTATGGCTACACCTTC,CSGAGNQDYGYTF
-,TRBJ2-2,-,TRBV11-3,TGTGCCAGCAGCTTAGTCCGTTCGGCCGGGGAGCTGTTTTTT,CASSLVRSAGELFF
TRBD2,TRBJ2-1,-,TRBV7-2,TGTGCCAGCAGCTTGTCAGCGGGGGACGATGAGCAGTTCTTC,CASSLSAGDDEQFF
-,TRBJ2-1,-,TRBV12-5,TGTGCTAGTGGTTTGGCAGGTGAGCAGTTCTTC,CASGLAGEQFF
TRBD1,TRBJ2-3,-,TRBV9,TGTGCCAGCAGCGTAGGGGGACAGCTGACAGATACGCAGTATTTT,CASSVGGQLTDTQYF
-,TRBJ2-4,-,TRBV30,TGTGCCTGGAGAGATCTCGGTGATCCCAAAAACATTCAGTACTTC,CAWRDLGDPKNIQYF
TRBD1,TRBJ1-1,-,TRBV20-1,TGCAGTGCTGACAGGGAAGCTGAAGCTTTCTTT,CSADREAEAFF
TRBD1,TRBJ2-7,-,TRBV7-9,TGTGCCAGCAGCAAAACAGGGGCCTACGAGCAGTACTTC,CASSKTGAYEQYF
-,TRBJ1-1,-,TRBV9,TGTGCCAGCAGCGTCGAGGCGGACACTGAAGCTTTCTTT,CASSVEADTEAFF
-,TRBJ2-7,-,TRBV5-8,TGTGCCAGCAGCTTGGGGGGCAGATCCCACGAGCAGTACTTC,CASSLGGRSHEQYF
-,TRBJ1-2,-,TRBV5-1,TGCGCCAGCAGCCGACAGGTTGGGGACGGGGCCATTCAAGGCTACACCTTC,CASSRQVGDGAIQGYTF
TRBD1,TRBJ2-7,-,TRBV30,TGTGCAATCAAGACAGGGGGTTTCTCCTACGAGCAGTACTTC,CAIKTGGFSYEQYF
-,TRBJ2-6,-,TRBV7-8,TGTGCCAGCAGCTTAGGGGGCAACTCTGGGGCCAACGTCCTGACTTTC,CASSLGGNSGANVLTF
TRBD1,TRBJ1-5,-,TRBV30,TGTGCCTGGAGTTTCCGACAGGGGAGGGGCAATCAGCCCCAGCATTTT,CAWSFRQGRGNQPQHF
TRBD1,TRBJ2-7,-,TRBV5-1,TGCGCCAGCAGCAGACAGGGGTCCTACGAGCAGTACTTC,CASSRQGSYEQYF
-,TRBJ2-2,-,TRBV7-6,TGTGCCAGCAGCTTAGGGGCAGGGTCTAACACCGGGGAGCTGTTTTTT,CASSLGAGSNTGELFF
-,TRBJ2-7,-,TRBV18,TGTGCCAGCTCACCTACACCCGGGAGTAAGTACGAGCAGTACTTC,CASSPTPGSKYEQYF
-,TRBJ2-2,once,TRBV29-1,TGCAGCGTTCCCGGGACGAACACCGGGGAGCTGTTTTTT,CSVPGTNTGELFF
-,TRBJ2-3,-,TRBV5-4,TGTGCCAGCAGCTCCCCAAAGAGCGGGAGCACAGATACGCAGTATTTT,CASSSPKSGSTDTQYF
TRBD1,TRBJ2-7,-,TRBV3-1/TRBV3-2,TGTGCCAGCAGCCAAGGGACTGGACAGGGCGCCGAGCAGTACTTC,CASSQGTGQGAEQYF
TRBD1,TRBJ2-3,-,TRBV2,TGTGCCAGCAGGGACAGGGAGGTTACAGATACGCAGTATTTT,CASRDREVTDTQYF